These 8 T cell receptor beta chains originate from one sample sequenced in a study of T cells in Graves' hyperthyroidism and ophthalmopathy. TCR beta CDR3 sequences were amplified from RNA transcripts. When the TCR CDR3 underwent first-round RT-PCR, the HTBI primer set was used. Using its own MiXCR run on the multiplex PCR reads, TCRdb lists one record per CDR3 protein. The table includes 600,000 to 850,000 distinct CDR3 sequences, around 19% detected once. The sample taken for sequencing was blood. Source of these receptors: a woman aged 45-65 years with Graves' hyperthyroidism that later progressed to Graves' ophthalmopathy.

This chain connects TRBV15 to TRBJ2-4, with D perhaps matching TRBD1 (6 bases). CDR1 is LNHNV, CDR2 YYDKDF, per germline (reference sequence). V lost 1 base and J 2 bases, leaving 12 bases between the germline ends. This CDR3 region has 16 residues. CDR3 region: CATSRAVRGTKNIQYF. The CDR3 DNA is TGTGCCACCAGCAGAGCCGTGAGGGGGACCAAAAACATTCAGTACTTC.

The chain links TRBV2 to TRBJ2-5; 12 bases fit TRBD2. Germline loops: CDR1 SNHLY, CDR2 FYNNEI. J lost 4 bases, V lost 4 bases, and 7 bases had no gene match. The CDR3 extends over 16 amino acids. CDR3 in DNA: TGTGCCAGCAGTGCCCGACTAGCGGGGGTGAGAGAGACCCAGTACTTC. This codes for CASSARLAGVRETQYF.

The rearrangement links TRBV15 to TRBJ1-5, with D perhaps TRBD1 (5 bases). Germline V lookup: CDR1 LNHNV, CDR2 YYDKDF (reference sequence). Trimming cost V 6 bases and J 4 bases, with 10 bases left between them. This CDR3 spans 13 amino acids. CDR3 nucleotide sequence: TGTGCCACCAGGGGACGTATAAATCAGCCCCAGCATTTT. It translates to CATRGRINQPQHF. Using reference TRBV15 and TRBJ1-5 for the parts outside the CDR3, the full variable domain is DAMVIQNPRYQVTQFGKPVTLSCSQTLNHNVMYWYQQKSSQAPKLLFHYYDKDFNNEADTPDNFQSRRPNTSFCFLDIRSPGLGDTAMYLCATRGRINQPQHFGDGTRLSIL.

This clonotype was seen only a few times. The rearrangement links TRBV6-1 to TRBJ1-5; 7 bases are shared with TRBD1. Germline V gives CDR1 MNHNS, CDR2 SASEGT. This CDR3 contains 17 residues. The J segment lost 3 bases and the V segment lost 6 bases, leaving 14 bases of the junction unmatched. Here the CDR3 DNA reads TGTGCCAGCAGCAAACCCGAGACAGGGAGGAACAATCAGCCCCAGCATTTT. Amino acid sequence: CASSKPETGRNNQPQHF.

CDR3 region: CATSTGYTGELFF. CDR3 DNA: TGTGCCACCTCAACAGGGTACACCGGGGAGCTGTTTTTT. The chain employs TRBV24-1 and TRBJ2-2, with D tentatively TRBD1 (6 bases). V was trimmed by 9 bases and J by 3 bases, leaving 10 bases between them. The CDR3 spans 13 residues. Germline V gene data show CDR1 as KGHDR and CDR2 as SFDVKD.

The chain employs TRBV6-4 and TRBJ2-3; tentatively, D is TRBD2 (6 bases). V lost 3 bases to trimming and J lost 9 bases, with 13 bases between them. Germline lookup yields CDR1 MRHNA and CDR2 SNTAGT. The CDR3 runs 13 residues. CDR3 sequence reads: CASSETVEGTQYF. CDR3 sequence (DNA): TGTGCCAGCAGTGAAACGGTGGAGGGCACGCAGTATTTT.

This rearrangement joins TRBV15 to TRBJ2-7; possible D gene TRBD1, 5 bases. Germline V gene lookup returns CDR1 LNHNV and CDR2 YYDKDF (reference sequence). V was cut by 8 bases and J by 2 bases, with 16 bases left in between. The CDR3 is made up of 14 amino acids. CDR3: CATAPDKVTYEQYF. The CDR3 nucleotides are TGTGCCACCGCTCCGGACAAGGTGACCTACGAGCAGTACTTC.

The chain is built from TRBV4-1 and TRBJ1-1; D uncertain. This CDR3 has 15 residues. Trimming shortened V by 0 bases and J by 1 base, and 9 bases separated the two germline ends. Germline V CDR1 and CDR2: MGHRA, YSYEKL. As DNA, the CDR3 is TGCGCCAGCAGCCAAGATGAGGGTCGGAACACTGAAGCTTTCTTT. Amino acids: CASSQDEGRNTEAFF.